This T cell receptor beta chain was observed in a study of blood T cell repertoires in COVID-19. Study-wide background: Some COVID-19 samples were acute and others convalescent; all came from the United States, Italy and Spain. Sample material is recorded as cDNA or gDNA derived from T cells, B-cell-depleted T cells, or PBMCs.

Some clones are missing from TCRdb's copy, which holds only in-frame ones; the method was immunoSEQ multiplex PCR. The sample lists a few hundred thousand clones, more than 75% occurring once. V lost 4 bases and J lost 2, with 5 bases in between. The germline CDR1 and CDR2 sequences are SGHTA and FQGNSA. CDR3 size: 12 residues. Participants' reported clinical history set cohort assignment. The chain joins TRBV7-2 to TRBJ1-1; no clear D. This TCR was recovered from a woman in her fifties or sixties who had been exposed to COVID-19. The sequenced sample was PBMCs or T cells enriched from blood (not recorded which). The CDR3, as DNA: TGTGCCAGCAGCTCCCGTAACACTGAAGCTTTCTTT. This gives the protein CASSSRNTEAFF.